Shown below are 29 T cell receptor beta chains from a single sample sequenced in a study of cytomegalovirus exposure and HLA in healthy donors. This PCR relied on a set of 60 Vbeta primers and 13 Jbeta primers. The protocol was immunoSEQ multiplex PCR, while the TCRdb copy is restricted to in-frame clones and leaves out a portion. The table shows about 250,000 clones, with about 66% occurring only once. Sequencing used PBMCs. The source is a female donor in good health and CMV-seronegative.

The rearrangement links TRBV5-1 to TRBJ2-3; TRBD2 might be the D (6 bases). V dropped 6 bases and J dropped 2 bases, with 16 bases sitting between them. This CDR3 is built from 15 residues. CDR1 is SGHRS, CDR2 YFSETQ, per germline. The CDR3 sequence: CASKGFGSYTDTQYF. CDR3 nucleotide sequence: TGCGCCAGCAAGGGATTCGGGAGTTACACAGATACGCAGTATTTT.

This sequence joins TRBV10-3 and TRBJ2-7, with 10 bases matching TRBD2. The ends lost 6 bases at V and 2 bases at J; junction bases unmatched: 4. CDR1 ENHRY and CDR2 SYGVKD come from the germline V gene. This CDR3 is 14 amino acids long. CDR3 coding DNA: TGTGCCATCAGAGGACTAGCGGACACCTACGAGCAGTACTTC. Its protein is CAIRGLADTYEQYF.

This clone is a singleton in its sample. The rearrangement links TRBV5-1 to TRBJ1-1; no reliable D call. CDR1 is SGHRS and CDR2 is YFSETQ in the germline V gene. The ends were cut back, 1 base at V and 1 base at J, with 8 bases in the middle. The CDR3 covers 14 residues. CDR3 amino acids: CASSLSSGNTEAFF. CDR3 bases: TGCGCCAGCAGCTTGAGCTCAGGGAACACTGAAGCTTTCTTT.

Regarding this clone: Relative to the germline gene, one junction end is altered; a read error may explain this. The chain joins TRBV7-7 to TRBJ2-2; D remains ambiguous. This CDR3 is 14 amino acids long. CDR1 is SSHAT, CDR2 FNYEAQ, per germline (reference sequence). The CDR3 DNA follows: TGTGCTAGCAGCTTAGTCCCAAACACCGGGGAGCTGTTTTTT. Translating gives CASSLVPNTGELFF.

This chain uses TRBV9 with TRBJ1-5; D gene ambiguous. CDR1 SGDLS and CDR2 YYNGEE come from the germline V gene. The CDR3 has 15 residues. Trimming cost V 0 bases and J 4 bases, with 11 bases left between them. In nucleotides, the CDR3 is TGTGCCAGCAGCGTAGGGCGGGGTCCTAATCAGCCCCAGCATTTT. Translating gives CASSVGRGPNQPQHF.

The CDR3 protein is CASSADDNSYGYTF. DNA of the CDR3: TGTGCCAGCAGTGCTGATGACAACTCGTATGGCTACACCTTC. J is TRBJ1-2 and V is TRBV2; no clear D gene. Trimming removed 4 bases at V and 5 bases at J, with 14 bases between. CDR1 and CDR2 (germline): SNHLY, FYNNEI. The CDR3 loop spans 14 amino acids. Variable domain in full (rest from reference TRBV2 and TRBJ1-2): EPEVTQTPSHQVTQMGQEVILRCVPISNHLYFYWYRQILGQKVEFLVSFYNNEISEKSEIFDDQFSVERPDGSNFTLKIRSTKLEDSAMYFCASSADDNSYGYTFGSGTRLTVV.

This chain connects TRBV29-1 to TRBJ2-7, with 9 bases that match TRBD1. The CDR3 consists of 14 residues. CDR1 and CDR2 from the germline V gene are SQVTM and ANQGSEA. V dropped 7 bases and J dropped 3; count of bases not matched to a gene: 10. CDR3 amino acids: CSGGGGQGLYEQYF. The CDR3 DNA follows: TGCAGCGGTGGGGGTGGACAGGGGCTCTACGAGCAGTACTTC.

The gene calls are TRBV7-8 and TRBJ2-7, with 11 bases identical to TRBD1. J lost 0 bases, V lost 1 base, and 2 bases had no gene match. Germline V gives CDR1 SGHVS, CDR2 FQNEAQ. The length of the CDR3 is 16 residues. The CDR3 coding sequence is TGTGCCAGCAGCTTAGTCGGACAGGGGGCCTCCTACGAGCAGTACTTC. It yields the protein CASSLVGQGASYEQYF.

A single count supports this clone. The chain combines TRBV7-9 with TRBJ1-1; D is undetermined. Between the trimmed V and J ends, which lost 3 bases and 5 bases, there was a span of 7 bases. The CDR3 has 12 residues. CDR1 and CDR2 (germline): SEHNR, FQNEAQ (reference sequence). CDR3 amino acids: CASSFEWTEAFF. CDR3 in DNA: TGTGCCAGCAGCTTCGAGTGGACTGAAGCTTTCTTT.

This rearrangement joins TRBV2 to TRBJ2-7, with D hard to call. V dropped 4 bases and J dropped 5 bases, with 6 bases sitting between them. Germline loops: CDR1 SNHLY, CDR2 FYNNEI. This CDR3 is 11 amino acids long. This CDR3 is CASSVLDEQYF. The CDR3, as DNA: TGTGCCAGCAGTGTACTGGACGAGCAGTACTTC. Complete variable domain (other parts from reference TRBV2 and TRBJ2-7): EPEVTQTPSHQVTQMGQEVILRCVPISNHLYFYWYRQILGQKVEFLVSFYNNEISEKSEIFDDQFSVERPDGSNFTLKIRSTKLEDSAMYFCASSVLDEQYFGPGTRLTVT.

The chain employs TRBV4-2 and TRBJ2-2, with D possibly being TRBD2 (8 bases). V was trimmed by 0 bases and J by 0 bases, leaving 20 bases between them. The CDR3 has 20 residues. Germline-derived CDR1 and CDR2 are LGHNA and YNFKEQ. The CDR3 is CASSQDVWDSGSANTGELFF. In nucleotides, the CDR3 is TGTGCCAGCAGCCAAGATGTGTGGGACAGCGGGAGTGCGAACACCGGGGAGCTGTTTTTT.

This chain links TRBV6-6 with TRBJ2-7, with 9 bases lining up with TRBD1. CDR1 MNHNY and CDR2 SVGAGI come from the germline V gene (reference sequence). CDR3 length equals 14 residues. Trimming took 4 bases from V and 7 from J; bases not matched to a gene: 8. Here the CDR3 DNA reads TGTGCCAGCAGTTTGGGACAGGGTCTCGAGGAGCAGTACTTC. Protein product: CASSLGQGLEEQYF.

The chain links TRBV10-3 to TRBJ1-3; TRBD1 might be the D (5 bases). In germline, CDR1 is ENHRY, CDR2 SYGVKD. The CDR3 runs to 16 residues. V lost 3 bases, J lost 0 bases, and 12 bases lay in between. Here the CDR3 DNA reads TGTGCCATCAGTGACCCGGGGGGGAGCTCTGGAAACACCATATATTTT. Translating it yields CAISDPGGSSGNTIYF.

This clone was counted only a few times. The chain employs TRBV15 and TRBJ2-7; D is unclear. The germline V gene encodes CDR1 LNHNV and CDR2 YYDKDF (reference sequence). The CDR3 runs to 14 residues. The V end was cut by 0 bases, the J end by 2 bases, with 8 bases between. The CDR3: CATSRDGEAYEQYF. The CDR3 DNA sequence: TGTGCCACCAGCAGAGATGGTGAGGCCTACGAGCAGTACTTC.

This clone has only one observation. The chain is built from TRBV30 and TRBJ2-3; 9 bases agree with TRBD1. Germline trimming cut 1 base from V and 4 bases from J; bases unmatched to any gene: 6. The CDR3 spans 15 residues. The V gene's germline CDR1 is GTSNPN and CDR2 SVGIG (reference sequence). CDR3 loop: CAWSETGGASDTQYF. Here the CDR3 DNA reads TGTGCCTGGAGTGAAACAGGGGGCGCATCAGATACGCAGTATTTT. Filled out from reference TRBV30 and TRBJ2-3, the complete variable domain reads SQTIHQWPATLVQPVGSPLSLECTVEGTSNPNLYWYRQAAGRGLQLLFYSVGIGQISSEVPQNLSASRPQDRQFILSSKKLLLSDSGFYLCAWSETGGASDTQYFGPGTRLTVL.

The J gene is TRBJ2-3, the V gene TRBV19, with 7 bases fitting TRBD1. J lost 2 bases, V lost 3 bases, and 5 bases had no gene match. The CDR3 contains 15 residues. The germline V gene has CDR1 LNHDA and CDR2 SQIVND (reference sequence). The CDR3 here is CASSIPGQLTDTQYF. For the CDR3, the DNA is TGTGCCAGTAGTATTCCGGGACAGCTCACAGATACGCAGTATTTT.

For the CDR3, the DNA is TGTGCCAGCAGCGTAGTAGGGACTAGAGATACGCAGTATTTT. It specifies CASSVVGTRDTQYF. This chain links TRBV9 with TRBJ2-3, with 8 bases matching TRBD2. This CDR3 comprises 14 residues. Germline V CDR1 and CDR2: SGDLS, YYNGEE. With V trimmed by 0 bases and J by 5 bases, 2 bases remained unmatched.

The J gene is TRBJ2-1, the V gene TRBV28; D uncertain. Germline lookup yields CDR1 MDHEN and CDR2 SYDVKM. V was clipped by 3 bases and J by 1 base, with 7 bases between them. The CDR3 extends over 14 amino acids. The CDR3 DNA reads TGTGCCAGCAGTTTTCCCCAATCCTACAATGAGCAGTTCTTC. Translation gives CASSFPQSYNEQFF.

V gene TRBV25-1 combines with J gene TRBJ2-1; 13 nucleotides agree with TRBD2. The ends lost 0 bases at V and 9 bases at J; junction bases unmatched: 5. CDR1 is MGHDK, CDR2 SYGVNS, per germline. CDR3 length: 16 residues. In DNA form, the CDR3 reads TGTGCCAGCAGTGAATATGAACTAGCGGGAGGGGTTGAGCAGTTCTTC. Its protein product is CASSEYELAGGVEQFF. Together with reference TRBV25-1 and TRBJ2-1, the CDR3 gives the full variable domain: EADIYQTPRYLVIGTGKKITLECSQTMGHDKMYWYQQDPGMELHLIHYSYGVNSTEKGDLSSESTVSRIRTEHFPLTLESARPSHTSQYLCASSEYELAGGVEQFFGPGTRLTVL.

The V gene is TRBV10-3, the J gene TRBJ2-7; the match to TRBD1 covers 8 bases. The germline gives CDR1 ENHRY, CDR2 SYGVKD. The CDR3 is 15 amino acids. The trim removed 0 bases at V and 5 bases at J, leaving 6 bases unmatched. CDR3 bases: TGTGCCATCAGTGAGTCGTTGGACAGGGCGGACGAGCAGTACTTC. It codes for CAISESLDRADEQYF.

The chain carries TRBV28 and TRBJ2-5; unclear D gene. Trimming stripped 4 bases from V and 4 bases from J, with 4 bases between. The CDR3 is made up of 11 amino acids. Per the germline V gene, CDR1 is MDHEN and CDR2 is SYDVKM. The CDR3: CASSSVETQYF. The CDR3 nucleotides read TGTGCCAGCAGTTCGGTAGAGACCCAGTACTTC.

V is TRBV25-1 and J is TRBJ1-1; D is possibly TRBD1 (6 bases). Trimming left V 5 bases short and J 6 bases short, with 16 bases between. Germline V gene sequence: CDR1 MGHDK, CDR2 SYGVNS. The CDR3 runs 14 residues. The CDR3 bases are TGTGCCAGCAGTCAGGCAGGGGCCGACGCTGAAGCTTTCTTT. This sequence encodes CASSQAGADAEAFF.

This chain uses TRBV2 with TRBJ2-2; TRBD1 is a possible D gene (6 bases). The CDR3 covers 14 residues. Germline CDR1 and CDR2: SNHLY and FYNNEI. With 6 bases removed from V and 0 bases from J, the gap between germline ends came to 8 bases. This CDR3 is CASRAGANTGELFF. In nucleotides, the CDR3 is TGTGCCAGCAGAGCAGGGGCGAACACCGGGGAGCTGTTTTTT. The whole variable domain, remainder taken from reference TRBV2 and TRBJ2-2, is EPEVTQTPSHQVTQMGQEVILRCVPISNHLYFYWYRQILGQKVEFLVSFYNNEISEKSEIFDDQFSVERPDGSNFTLKIRSTKLEDSAMYFCASRAGANTGELFFGEGSRLTVL.

The chain employs TRBV28 and TRBJ2-7; 10 nucleotides agree with TRBD2. The CDR3 consists of 15 residues. Unmatched junction bases numbered 10, after V lost 5 bases and J lost 6 bases. In germline, CDR1 is MDHEN, CDR2 SYDVKM. The CDR3 region is CASSTLLAGVTEQYF. The CDR3 region has the DNA TGTGCCAGCAGTACCCTCCTAGCGGGAGTAACCGAGCAGTACTTC.

This clone was counted between two and nine times. This chain joins TRBV5-6 and TRBJ1-5; a weak D match, TRBD1 (6 bases). The CDR3 is 14 amino acids. With 2 bases removed from V and 5 bases from J, the gap between germline ends came to 11 bases. In germline, CDR1 is SGHDT, CDR2 YYEEEE. The CDR3 bases are TGTGCCAGCAGCTTCAGGGGCTCCGATCAGCCCCAGCATTTT. The encoded protein is CASSFRGSDQPQHF.

The chain joins TRBV7-2 to TRBJ1-1; D is undetermined. This CDR3 region has 13 residues. Germline CDR1 reads SGHTA; CDR2 reads FQGNSA. V lost 0 bases to trimming and J lost 11 bases, with 13 bases between them. CDR3 protein: CASSLARASMAFF. The CDR3, as DNA: TGTGCCAGCAGCTTAGCGCGGGCATCGATGGCTTTCTTT.

This clone was counted a few times. This chain joins TRBV4-1 and TRBJ2-1, with D hard to call. The length of the CDR3 is 16 residues. The V and J ends lost 0 bases and 4 bases respectively, with 13 bases between them. Germline V gives CDR1 MGHRA, CDR2 YSYEKL. This CDR3 reads CASSQDYLTMYNEQFF. The CDR3 DNA reads TGCGCCAGCAGCCAAGACTACCTTACCATGTACAATGAGCAGTTCTTC.

Concerning this clone: This specimen includes other DNA sequences encoding the same CDR3. This chain connects TRBV13 to TRBJ2-3; D unresolved. V was pared by 6 bases and J by 2 bases, with 9 bases between. Looked up from germline, CDR1 is PRHDT and CDR2 is FYEKMQ (reference sequence). The CDR3 totals 13 residues. This chain's CDR3 is CASSSQHTDTQYF. CDR3 coding DNA: TGTGCCAGCAGTTCACAACACACAGATACGCAGTATTTT.

This clone was observed once. The rearrangement uses TRBV5-5 and TRBJ1-1, with 7 nucleotides matching TRBD1. V gave up 1 base and J gave up 10 bases; unmatched junction bases: 4. Germline CDR1 SGHKS, CDR2 YYEKEE (reference sequence). There are 12 residues in the CDR3. CDR3 DNA: TGTGCCAGCAGCTTGCTGGCAGGGGGAGCTTTCTTT. Its translation is CASSLLAGGAFF.